A selection of T cell receptor beta chains follows, all from one sample in a study of molecular identifiers for immune sequencing clone quantification. TCRdb used MiXCR to reprocess the PCR reads, holding one entry per CDR3 protein. The repertoire holds around 470,000 distinct CDR3 sequences, with around 23% as singletons. The sequenced material came from naive CD8+ T cells from blood, with Jurkat cell RNA spiked in. The receptors were gathered from a human donor in good health. Some libraries in this study had Jurkat cell RNA spiked in. Each CDR3 is given with its conserved first and last residue. A D gene is named only where the DNA matches it firmly. Clone sizes are given selectively: once, few, many, or a class where the clone is expanded.

CASSQEFGRVYEAFF,TGTGCCAGCAGCCAAGAGTTCGGCAGGGTCTATGAAGCTTTCTTT,TRBJ1-1,few,-,TRBV14
CASRREDKTNEQFF,TGTGCCAGCAGGAGGGAGGATAAGACGAATGAGCAGTTCTTC,TRBJ2-1,few,-,TRBV12-3/TRBV12-4
CASTDSRSYEQYF,TGTGCCAGCACGGATAGTAGGTCGTACGAGCAGTACTTC,TRBJ2-7,few,-,TRBV27
CASSQDWTDKQETQYF,TGCGCCAGCAGCCAAGATTGGACAGACAAACAAGAGACCCAGTACTTC,TRBJ2-5,-,-,TRBV4-3
CASSTGTGADTQYF,TGTGCCAGCAGCACGGGGACAGGGGCAGATACGCAGTATTTT,TRBJ2-3,many,TRBD1,TRBV9
CASSLVGQASSTDTQYF,TGTGCCAGCAGCTTAGTAGGACAGGCCTCTAGCACAGATACGCAGTATTTT,TRBJ2-3,few,TRBD1,TRBV7-2
CASPPGGRRRYF,TGTGCCAGCCCACCAGGGGGCCGGCGTCGGTATTTT,TRBJ2-3,-,-,TRBV3-2
CASSLDEQSFSYEQYF,TGTGCCAGCAGCTTAGACGAACAATCCTTTTCCTACGAGCAGTACTTC,TRBJ2-7,-,-,TRBV7-9
CASSPTGAVDEKLFF,TGTGCCAGCAGCCCCACAGGGGCGGTTGACGAAAAACTGTTTTTT,TRBJ1-4,few,TRBD1,TRBV6-2/TRBV6-3
CASRPTGVSTDTQYF,TGTGCCAGCAGACCGACAGGGGTTAGCACAGATACGCAGTATTTT,TRBJ2-3,few,TRBD1,TRBV7-3
CASSPIIPVGATPEQYF,TGTGCCAGCAGTCCCATTATACCGGTGGGGGCGACTCCTGAGCAGTACTTC,TRBJ2-7,few,-,TRBV27
CASSQTGTPYNSPLHF,TGCGCCAGCAGCCAAACCGGGACACCCTATAATTCACCCCTCCACTTT,TRBJ1-6,-,-,TRBV4-1
CASSLSAGLAGGPRTGTQYF,TGTGCCAGCAGTTTATCAGCCGGACTAGCGGGGGGCCCACGCACAGGTACGCAGTATTTT,TRBJ2-3,-,TRBD2,TRBV27
CASSFSTWGTEAFF,TGTGCCAGCAGCTTTTCCACCTGGGGCACTGAAGCTTTCTTT,TRBJ1-1,few,-,TRBV5-6
CASSPRQRPEAFF,TGTGCCAGCAGCCCGCGACAGCGCCCAGAAGCTTTCTTT,TRBJ1-1,many,-,TRBV7-9
CASSLGIPMNTEAFF,TGTGCCAGCAGCTTAGGGATCCCAATGAACACTGAAGCTTTCTTT,TRBJ1-1,few,-,TRBV13
CASSFSSGSRNEQFF,TGTGCCAGCAGCTTTAGCAGCGGGAGTAGGAATGAGCAGTTCTTC,TRBJ2-1,few,TRBD2,TRBV13
CAWSGTTQGEQYF,TGTGCCTGGAGTGGGACTACCCAGGGGGAGCAGTACTTC,TRBJ2-7,many,-,TRBV30
CASSLGQGRLPGELFF,TGTGCCAGCAGCTTGGGGCAGGGGAGGTTACCCGGGGAGCTGTTTTTT,TRBJ2-2,-,-,TRBV7-2
CASSPTFGDRNYNEQFF,TGTGCCAGCAGCCCTACATTTGGGGACAGGAATTACAATGAGCAGTTCTTC,TRBJ2-1,many,TRBD1,TRBV11-2
CASSSSPRSYEQYF,TGTGCCAGCAGCTCCTCCCCCCGGTCCTACGAGCAGTACTTC,TRBJ2-7,few,-,TRBV7-9
CASSLGGYRGTEAFF,TGTGCCAGCAGCTTAGGGGGCTACCGGGGCACTGAAGCTTTCTTT,TRBJ1-1,-,-,TRBV7-2
CASSIGQGNGELFF,TGTGCCAGTAGTATAGGGCAGGGAAACGGGGAGCTGTTTTTT,TRBJ2-2,few,-,TRBV19
CASSQGTSYNEQFF,TGCGCCAGCAGCCAGGGGACATCCTATAATGAGCAGTTCTTC,TRBJ2-1,few,-,TRBV4-3
CASSEGYVQYF,TGTGCCAGCAGTGAGGGTTACGTGCAGTACTTC,TRBJ2-7,-,-,TRBV25-1
CASSRLGGGNTGELFF,TGTGCCAGCAGCCGTCTCGGCGGGGGAAACACCGGGGAGCTGTTTTTT,TRBJ2-2,few,TRBD2,TRBV13
CASSHSDMTAQYF,TGCGCCAGCAGCCACTCGGACATGACGGCCCAGTACTTC,TRBJ2-5,-,-,TRBV4-1
CSARGYDSYNSPLHF,TGCAGTGCTAGGGGGTATGACTCCTATAATTCACCCCTCCACTTT,TRBJ1-6,few,-,TRBV20-1
CAWSMGFYEQYF,TGTGCCTGGAGCATGGGGTTCTACGAGCAGTACTTC,TRBJ2-7,few,-,TRBV30
CASSEEGRGAHGYTF,TGTGCCAGCAGTGAAGAGGGCAGGGGGGCGCATGGCTACACCTTC,TRBJ1-2,few,TRBD1,TRBV6-1
CASSEVASGSAEQYF,TGTGCCAGCAGTGAGGTGGCTAGCGGGAGTGCCGAGCAGTACTTC,TRBJ2-7,few,TRBD2,TRBV2